This TCR beta chain was obtained from a study of patients and donors after allogeneic stem cell transplantation. Looked up from germline, CDR1 is SGHVS and CDR2 is FQNEAQ. The V and J ends lost 5 bases and 0 bases respectively, with 16 bases between them. This CDR3 has 16 residues. In TCRdb, the RT-PCR reads were re-called with MiXCR into one record per CDR3 protein. Altogether some 880,000 distinct CDR3 sequences are present, roughly 18% being singletons, with the ten largest covering 5% to 6.5%. Source material: blood, either unsorted or a sorted T cell fraction (not recorded which). The sequence derives from a human donor who was either an allogeneic HSCT recipient or a stem cell or donor lymphocyte infusion donor (not recorded which). It is not recorded whose cells these are; they may come from a transplant donor. V usage is TRBV7-8 and J usage is TRBJ1-2; possible D gene TRBD1, 5 bases. DNA for the CDR3: TGTGCCAGCAGCGGGACGGCAGAAAACACTAACTATGGCTACACCTTC. This translates into CASSGTAENTNYGYTF.